Presented here are 7 T cell receptor beta chains from one specimen sequenced in a study of control samples from healthy donors and cancer patients (dated by TCRdb to 2018 to 2020). The receptor library was made with the immunoSEQ multiplex PCR assay. TCRdb retrieved this table from immuneACCESS and kept in-frame rearrangements only. Not all clones are present; in checked studies, unresolved V genes account for under half, and no reason is known for the remainder. The sample has approximately 170,000 clones on record, about 91% of them singletons. The top ten constitute 4.5% to 6% of the sample. The sequenced sample consisted of blood. These receptor sequences come from a young woman in good health.

In the case of this clone: Other DNA sequences from this sample encode an identical CDR3 as well. This rearrangement joins TRBV6-5 to TRBJ1-6; 8 bases line up with TRBD1. The germline V gene has CDR1 MNHEY and CDR2 SVGAGI. The CDR3 has 15 amino acids. The ends lost 6 bases at V and 5 bases at J; junction bases unmatched: 6. The chain's CDR3 is CASSYGTGNNSPLHF. The CDR3 nucleotides are TGTGCCAGCAGCTACGGGACAGGAAATAATTCACCCCTCCACTTT.

The chain uses TRBV5-5 and TRBJ2-7; D is unclear. Germline V gene sequence: CDR1 SGHKS, CDR2 YYEKEE (reference sequence). CDR3 size: 15 residues. Trimming shortened V by 4 bases and J by 0 bases, and 14 bases separated the two germline ends. CDR3 DNA sequence: TGTGCCAGCAGCCAAGGGCTGGCCCCCTCCTACGAGCAGTACTTC. This codes for CASSQGLAPSYEQYF.

The V and J genes are TRBV19 and TRBJ1-2, with 10 positions matching TRBD1. Germline V CDR1 and CDR2: LNHDA, SQIVND (reference sequence). The CDR3 totals 17 residues. V shed 4 bases and J 0 bases; nucleotides not matched to a gene: 8. The CDR3, as DNA: TGTGCCAGTAGTAACCGGGACAGGGGACCTACTAACTATGGCTACACCTTC. Protein: CASSNRDRGPTNYGYTF.

The count of this clone is one. The chain employs TRBV18 and TRBJ1-2; 7 positions agree with TRBD1. Germline V gene data show CDR1 as KGHSH and CDR2 as LQKENI. Unmatched junction bases numbered 2, after V lost 3 bases and J lost 1 base. The CDR3 has 14 amino acids. The CDR3 DNA sequence: TGTGCCAGCTCACCGACAGGGCGTAACTATGGCTACACCTTC. It codes for CASSPTGRNYGYTF.

In this sample, this clone turned up once. The V gene is TRBV27, the J gene TRBJ2-3; D is unclear. From germline, CDR1 is MNHEY and CDR2 SMNVEV (reference sequence). The V end lost 6 bases, the J end lost 7 bases, and 11 bases lay between the germline ends. This CDR3 has 12 amino acids. CDR3: CASSADTYTQYF. CDR3 DNA: TGTGCCAGCAGCGCCGACACCTATACGCAGTATTTT.

The V call is TRBV4-1, the J call TRBJ1-6, with D possibly being TRBD1 (6 bases). Per germline, CDR1 MGHRA and CDR2 YSYEKL. The CDR3 sequence is 16 residues long. Trimming took 3 bases from V and 8 from J, leaving 17 bases between them. DNA of the CDR3: TGCGCCAGCAGCCAGTGGGGGACGGACAGACATTCACCCCTCCACTTT. It translates to CASSQWGTDRHSPLHF.

The V call is TRBV9, the J call TRBJ2-6; the D is unclear. V gave up 0 bases and J gave up 2 bases, with 6 bases separating them. In germline, CDR1 is SGDLS, CDR2 YYNGEE. The CDR3 is made up of 15 amino acids. CDR3 residues: CASSVGGTGANVLTF. The CDR3, as DNA: TGTGCCAGCAGCGTAGGTGGAACTGGGGCCAACGTCCTGACTTTC.